The TCR beta chain described here comes from a study of blood T cell repertoires in COVID-19. Study in general: Collection of acute and convalescent COVID-19 samples took place in the United States, Italy and Spain. The cDNA or gDNA used as material had been derived from T cells, B-cell-depleted T cells, or PBMCs.

This clone has more than one count but fewer than ten. The ends lost 0 bases at V and 2 bases at J; junction bases unmatched: 2. This CDR3 is 16 amino acids long. From germline, CDR1 is SGDLS and CDR2 YYNGEE. The Seattle patients joined while their infection was active and were tracked longitudinally afterward. Authors' methods: Amplification with reference gene primers provided the estimates of nucleated cell counts. Clones were read by immunoSEQ multiplex PCR, and TCRdb kept only the in-frame ones, dropping some. Clone size and V and J calls were adopted from that table, with D and trimming inferred from the DNA. Among about 220,000 clones listed, 65% to 90% were seen once.

The receptor was derived from a woman between 65 and 79 years old with COVID-19, enrolled during active disease. The chain joins TRBV9 to TRBJ2-3, with 11 bases aligning to TRBD2. The sequenced material came from peripheral blood. The CDR3 DNA reads TGTGCCAGCAGCGTAGGACTAGCGGGATACACAGATACGCAGTATTTT. It yields the protein CASSVGLAGYTDTQYF.